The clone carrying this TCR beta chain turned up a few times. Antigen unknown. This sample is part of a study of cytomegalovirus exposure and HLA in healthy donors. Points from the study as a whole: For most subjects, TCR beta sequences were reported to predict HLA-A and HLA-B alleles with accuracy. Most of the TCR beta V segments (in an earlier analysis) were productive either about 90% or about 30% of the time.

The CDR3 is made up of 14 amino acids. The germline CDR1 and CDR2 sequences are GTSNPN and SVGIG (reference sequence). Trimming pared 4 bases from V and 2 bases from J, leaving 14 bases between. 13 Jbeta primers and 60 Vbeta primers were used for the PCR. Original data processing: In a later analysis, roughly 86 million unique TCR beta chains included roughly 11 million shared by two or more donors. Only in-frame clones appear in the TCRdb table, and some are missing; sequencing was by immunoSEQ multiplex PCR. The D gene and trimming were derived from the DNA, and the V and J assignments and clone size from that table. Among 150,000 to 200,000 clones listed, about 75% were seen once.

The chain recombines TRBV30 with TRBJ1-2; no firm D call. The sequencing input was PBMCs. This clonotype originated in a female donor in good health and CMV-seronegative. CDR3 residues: CAWKRQDNNYGYTF. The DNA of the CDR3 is TGTGCCTGGAAACGCCAGGATAACAACTATGGCTACACCTTC.